This TCR beta chain was identified during a study of graft-versus-host responses after intestinal transplantation. Background on the study: Recipients underwent multivisceral, liver-intestinal, or isolated intestinal transplants.

The CDR3 contains 16 residues. The V gene's germline CDR1 is SQVTM and CDR2 ANQGSEA. V dropped 1 base and J dropped 0 bases, with 16 bases sitting between them. The repertoire was sequenced with immunoSEQ multiplex PCR; TCRdb's copy has only in-frame clones and lacks some. Seen here are about 18,000 clones, 65% to 90% observed once, and the top ten hold 3.5% to 4%. Grafts had their tissue processed, releasing intraepithelial and lamina propria lymphocytes. Sequences were derived from ileum tissue, sampled 584 days after intestinal transplantation. V is TRBV29-1 and J is TRBJ2-7, with D tentatively TRBD1 (6 bases). This receptor was obtained from a human patient who received an intestinal transplant, so some T cells may come from the graft donor. CDR3 sequence reads: CSVEVTPGHDSYEQYF. CDR3 coding DNA: TGCAGCGTTGAAGTCACACCGGGACACGACTCCTACGAGCAGTACTTC.